A selection of T cell receptor beta chains follows, all from one sample in a study of T cells in Graves' hyperthyroidism and ophthalmopathy. Using its own MiXCR run on the multiplex PCR reads, TCRdb lists one record per CDR3 protein. This sample has 550,000 to 700,000 distinct CDR3 sequences; approximately 15% occur once, and the top ten carry roughly 4.5%. Sequencing was done on a sample of blood. The receptors were gathered from a woman between 40 and 50 years old with Graves' ophthalmopathy. Each CDR3 is given with its conserved first and last residue. D genes are given only for firm matches. Size tells how often a clone was seen (once, few, many) or the class of an expanded clone, and some rows leave it out.

d_call: .
v_call: TRBV6-7
clone_size: many
j_call: TRBJ2-1
cdr3_aa: CASSYSGYNEQFF
cdr3_nt: TGTGCCAGCAGTTACTCGGGATACAATGAGCAGTTCTTC

d_call: TRBD2
v_call: TRBV3-1
clone_size: .
j_call: TRBJ2-5
cdr3_aa: CASSQDLAGRAETQYF
cdr3_nt: TGTGCCAGCAGCCAAGACCTAGCGGGTCGCGCAGAGACCCAGTACTTC

d_call: .
v_call: TRBV30
clone_size: few
j_call: TRBJ1-1
cdr3_aa: CAWRPTGFTEAFF
cdr3_nt: TGTGCCTGGAGACCGACAGGTTTTACTGAAGCTTTCTTT

d_call: TRBD1
v_call: TRBV5-1
clone_size: few
j_call: TRBJ1-2
cdr3_aa: CASSPGQVLNYGYTF
cdr3_nt: TGCGCCAGCAGTCCGGGACAGGTACTGAACTATGGCTACACCTTC

d_call: .
v_call: TRBV11-1
clone_size: .
j_call: TRBJ1-1
cdr3_aa: CASSFGVFAEAFF
cdr3_nt: TGTGCCAGCAGCTTTGGGGTTTTCGCTGAAGCTTTCTTT

d_call: .
v_call: TRBV4-1
clone_size: few
j_call: TRBJ1-1
cdr3_aa: CASSPSQGGTEAFF
cdr3_nt: TGCGCCAGCAGCCCGTCACAGGGAGGAACTGAAGCTTTCTTT

d_call: .
v_call: TRBV6-2/TRBV6-3
clone_size: .
j_call: TRBJ1-2
cdr3_aa: CASRTPDRRRGYTF
cdr3_nt: TGTGCCAGCAGGACCCCCGACAGGCGTCGAGGCTACACCTTC

d_call: .
v_call: TRBV5-1
clone_size: few
j_call: TRBJ1-1
cdr3_aa: CASRLTPGYTEAFF
cdr3_nt: TGCGCCAGCCGTCTGACACCCGGCTACACTGAAGCTTTCTTT

d_call: .
v_call: TRBV20-1
clone_size: many
j_call: TRBJ2-7
cdr3_aa: CSARADTVGQYF
cdr3_nt: TGCAGTGCTAGAGCTGACACGGTGGGGCAGTACTTC

d_call: TRBD1
v_call: TRBV19
clone_size: many
j_call: TRBJ1-5
cdr3_aa: CASRLTGGDQPQHF
cdr3_nt: TGTGCCAGCCGATTGACAGGGGGCGATCAGCCCCAGCATTTT

d_call: .
v_call: TRBV10-2
clone_size: .
j_call: TRBJ1-2
cdr3_aa: CASSELGVGGYTF
cdr3_nt: TGCGCCAGCAGTGAATTAGGGGTCGGGGGCTACACCTTC

d_call: TRBD1
v_call: TRBV27
clone_size: many
j_call: TRBJ2-7
cdr3_aa: CASSWAMDRDEQYF
cdr3_nt: TGTGCCAGCAGTTGGGCGATGGACAGGGACGAGCAGTACTTC

d_call: TRBD1
v_call: TRBV5-1
clone_size: .
j_call: TRBJ2-7
cdr3_aa: CASSLGDSDYEQYF
cdr3_nt: TGCGCCAGCAGCTTGGGGGACAGCGACTACGAGCAGTACTTC

d_call: .
v_call: TRBV28
clone_size: .
j_call: TRBJ2-7
cdr3_aa: CASSRPRTGYYEQYF
cdr3_nt: TGTGCCAGCAGTCGCCCACGTACAGGGTACTACGAGCAGTACTTC

d_call: .
v_call: TRBV6-5
clone_size: many
j_call: TRBJ1-5
cdr3_aa: CASSFSDIYQPQHF
cdr3_nt: TGTGCCAGCAGTTTTTCTGACATTTATCAGCCCCAGCATTTT